The 26 T cell receptor beta chains listed next were all sequenced from one sample in a study of T cells after yellow fever vaccination. Each CDR3 protein gets one entry after TCRdb re-called the 5' RACE reads with MiXCR. The sample shows under 700,000 distinct CDR3 sequences, 17% of them seen only once. Material: PBMCs, obtained around 5 days after the first yellow fever vaccination. The receptors derive from a man younger than 30 who received the YFV17D yellow fever vaccine.

This clonotype was detected a few times. The chain links TRBV5-4 to TRBJ2-5; D call uncertain. Germline loops: CDR1 SGHNT, CDR2 YYREEE (reference sequence). The V end was cut by 2 bases, the J end by 1 base, with 6 bases between. This CDR3 is 13 amino acids long. The DNA for the CDR3 is TGTGCCAGCAGCTTAAACTTCCAAGAGACCCAGTACTTC. Its protein product is CASSLNFQETQYF. Together with reference TRBV5-4 and TRBJ2-5, the CDR3 gives the full variable domain: ETGVTQSPTHLIKTRGQQVTLRCSSQSGHNTVSWYQQALGQGPQFIFQYYREEENGRGNFPPRFSGLQFPNYSSELNVNALELDDSALYLCASSLNFQETQYFGPGTRLLVL.

This clonotype was observed many times. The CDR3 is CAISGAAETQYF. As DNA, the CDR3 is TGTGCCATTTCGGGGGCGGCAGAGACCCAGTACTTC. J is TRBJ2-5 and V is TRBV10-3; D may correspond to TRBD1 or TRBD2 (6 bases each). The V gene lost 9 bases and the J gene lost 4 bases, with 12 bases spanning the gap. This CDR3 contains 12 residues. Germline CDR1 ENHRY, CDR2 SYGVKD.

This rearrangement joins TRBV3-1 to TRBJ2-5, with D perhaps given as TRBD1 or TRBD2 (5 bases each). Trimming cost V 0 bases and J 0 bases, with 17 bases left between them. The CDR3 is made up of 18 amino acids. CDR1 is LGHDT and CDR2 is YNNKEL in the germline V gene (reference sequence). CDR3 sequence reads: CASSQEGQSGPYQETQYF. CDR3 nucleotide sequence: TGTGCCAGCAGCCAAGAGGGGCAGAGCGGACCGTACCAAGAGACCCAGTACTTC.

The rearrangement links TRBV5-8 to TRBJ2-5; a weak D match, TRBD1 (6 bases). The V gene lost 3 bases and the J gene lost 5 bases, with 14 bases spanning the gap. The germline CDR1 and CDR2 sequences are SGHTS and YDEGEE. This CDR3 comprises 14 residues. The CDR3 sequence is CASSYYRDRETQYF. The CDR3 nucleotides are TGTGCCAGCAGCTACTACAGGGATCGGGAGACCCAGTACTTC.

This clonotype was observed at least ten times. The V and J genes are TRBV5-1 and TRBJ2-1; 12 bases line up with TRBD2. The CDR3 spans 15 residues. Germline CDR1 reads SGHRS; CDR2 reads YFSETQ. V was clipped by 3 bases and J by 7 bases; unmatched bases: 5. The CDR3: CASSSSGGVINEQFF. The CDR3 DNA sequence: TGCGCCAGCAGCTCTAGCGGGGGGGTTATTAATGAGCAGTTCTTC.

The rearrangement joins TRBV28 to TRBJ1-5; the D gene is possibly TRBD1 (6 bases). Trimming stripped 2 bases from V and 7 bases from J, with 15 bases between. The CDR3 length is 15 residues. CDR1 and CDR2 (germline): MDHEN, SYDVKM. CDR3: CASSLQGRGKQPQHF. In DNA, the CDR3 is TGTGCCAGCAGTTTACAGGGCAGGGGTAAACAGCCCCAGCATTTT.

The rearrangement joins TRBV7-2 to TRBJ1-6, with D unclear. This CDR3 spans 14 amino acids. Trimming cost V 3 bases and J 7 bases, with 10 bases left between them. Germline CDR1 is SGHTA and CDR2 is FQGNSA. CDR3 in amino acids: CASSLVLLNSPLHF. For the CDR3, the DNA is TGTGCCAGCAGCTTGGTGCTTTTAAATTCACCCCTCCACTTT.

The chain links TRBV10-3 to TRBJ1-4; 8 bases line up with TRBD1. The CDR3 loop spans 17 amino acids. Germline CDR1 is ENHRY and CDR2 is SYGVKD. Germline trimming cut 6 bases from V and 8 bases from J; bases unmatched to any gene: 17. CDR3 nucleotide sequence: TGTGCCATCAGCGGACAGGGACAGCGCCAGGGGAAGGAAAAACTGTTTTTT. This sequence encodes CAISGQGQRQGKEKLFF.

Written as DNA, the CDR3 is TGCGCCAGCAGCTTCGTCCCGGGACAGGATTTCTCTGGAAACACCATATATTTT. It specifies CASSFVPGQDFSGNTIYF. The J gene is TRBJ1-3, the V gene TRBV5-1, with TRBD1 identical over 8 bases. J was trimmed by 0 bases and V by 2 bases; bases with no gene match: 10. The germline gives CDR1 SGHRS, CDR2 YFSETQ. The CDR3 extends over 18 amino acids.

This clonotype showed up many times. The chain has TRBV6-6 and TRBJ2-1; no clear D gene. CDR1 is MNHNY and CDR2 is SVGAGI in the germline V gene (reference sequence). The CDR3 extends over 10 amino acids. V was pared by 5 bases and J by 5 bases, with 1 base between. The CDR3 region has the DNA TGTGCCAGCAGTAACAATGAGCAGTTCTTC. It is translated as CASSNNEQFF.

V gene TRBV7-2 combines with J gene TRBJ2-3; D call uncertain. Trimming shortened V by 3 bases and J by 6 bases, and 7 bases separated the two germline ends. Looked up from germline, CDR1 is SGHTA and CDR2 is FQGNSA. The length of the CDR3 is 12 residues. The CDR3 nucleotides are TGTGCCAGCAGCTTCAGGCGGGATACGCAGTATTTT. It specifies CASSFRRDTQYF.

The CDR3 is CASTDRSHYEQYF. As DNA, the CDR3 is TGTGCCAGCACGGACAGGTCGCACTACGAGCAGTACTTC. V and J are TRBV6-2 or TRBV6-3 and TRBJ2-7; TRBD1 agrees at 7 bases. The CDR3 is made up of 13 amino acids. Unmatched junction bases numbered 6, after V lost 7 bases and J lost 3 bases. Per germline, CDR1 MNHEY and CDR2 SVGEGT.

This clonotype came up a few times. The chain joins TRBV5-1 to TRBJ2-2, with TRBD1 matching 9 bases. CDR1 and CDR2 from the germline V gene are SGHRS and YFSETQ. The CDR3 runs to 18 residues. Germline trimming cut 4 bases from V and 2 bases from J; bases unmatched to any gene: 12. The CDR3 loop reads CASSLRRTGGGNTGELFF. The CDR3 DNA reads TGCGCCAGCAGCCTCAGAAGAACAGGGGGCGGTAACACCGGGGAGCTGTTTTTT.

This clonotype was picked up many times. In nucleotides, the CDR3 is TGTGCCAGCTCGCAATCTACCCAATCTTCACCCCTCCACTTT. Translating gives CASSQSTQSSPLHF. The J gene is TRBJ1-6, the V gene TRBV18; D not certain. This CDR3 is built from 14 residues. Germline CDR1 is KGHSH and CDR2 is LQKENI. V dropped 6 bases and J dropped 9 bases, with 15 bases sitting between them. Variable domain in full (rest from reference TRBV18 and TRBJ1-6): NAGVMQNPRHLVRRRGQEARLRCSPMKGHSHVYWYRQLPEEGLKFMVYLQKENIIDESGMPKERFSAEFPKEGPSILRIQQVVRGDSAAYFCASSQSTQSSPLHFGNGTRLTVT.

This clonotype has at least ten counts. This rearrangement joins TRBV6-2 or TRBV6-3 to TRBJ2-7, with D perhaps assigned TRBD1 or TRBD2 (6 bases each). Looked up from germline, CDR1 is MNHEY and CDR2 is SVGEGT. Trimming took off 6 bases at V and 6 bases at J, with 12 bases between the two ends. The CDR3 is 12 residues long. The CDR3: CASSLGGGEQYV. DNA for the CDR3: TGTGCCAGCAGCCTAGGGGGAGGCGAGCAGTACGTC.

The CDR3, as DNA: TGTGCCAGCAGCATCGATAAGCTTCGAGCGGGGGGGCAGTTCTTC. Translated, it gives CASSIDKLRAGGQFF. V usage is TRBV5-4 and J usage is TRBJ2-1; 9 nucleotides agree with TRBD2. This CDR3 has 15 residues. Germline V gives CDR1 SGHNT, CDR2 YYREEE (reference sequence). V gave up 4 bases and J gave up 12 bases; unmatched junction bases: 14.

In nucleotides, the CDR3 is TGCGCCAGCAGCTTGGAAATATTCGGGTACGAGCAGTACGTC. Residues: CASSLEIFGYEQYV. The rearrangement joins TRBV5-1 to TRBJ2-7; the D is unclear. There are 14 residues in the CDR3. V was shortened by 0 bases and J by 4 bases, with 11 bases between the two germline ends. Germline V gives CDR1 SGHRS, CDR2 YFSETQ.

This clonotype was counted between two and nine times. V is TRBV7-9 and J is TRBJ2-3; D may be TRBD1 (5 bases). Germline CDR1 reads SEHNR; CDR2 reads FQNEAQ (reference sequence). Trimming stripped 5 bases from V and 0 bases from J, with 12 bases between. The CDR3 is 15 residues long. The CDR3 DNA is TGTGCCAGCAGCCGAACAGGACGCAGCACAGATACGCAGTATTTT. This gives the protein CASSRTGRSTDTQYF.

V and J are TRBV20-1 and TRBJ2-1; 9 nucleotides line up with TRBD2. Germline trimming cut 1 base from V and 12 bases from J; bases unmatched to any gene: 10. The CDR3 has 14 amino acids. Germline assignment: CDR1 DFQATT and CDR2 SNEGSKA (reference sequence). CDR3 loop: CSARGLAGSTRQFF. DNA for the CDR3: TGCAGTGCTAGAGGGCTAGCGGGGTCTACACGGCAGTTCTTC.

This clonotype was detected only a few times. This sequence joins TRBV29-1 and TRBJ1-5; unclear D gene. Germline V gene lookup returns CDR1 SQVTM and CDR2 ANQGSEA. V lost 3 bases and J 5 bases, leaving 14 bases between the germline ends. The CDR3 is 14 residues long. The chain's CDR3 is CSVDGSSPDQPQHF. The CDR3 nucleotides are TGCAGCGTTGACGGTTCAAGTCCCGATCAGCCCCAGCATTTT.

The J gene is TRBJ1-2, the V gene TRBV5-1; D gene unclear. Germline V gene sequence: CDR1 SGHRS, CDR2 YFSETQ. This CDR3 has 15 amino acids. The V gene lost 3 bases and the J gene lost 2 bases, with 14 bases spanning the gap. The CDR3 loop reads CASSSDPTFNYGYTF. CDR3 sequence (DNA): TGCGCCAGCAGCTCAGACCCGACCTTCAACTATGGCTACACCTTC. Supplemented by reference TRBV5-1 and TRBJ1-2, the full variable domain reads KAGVTQTPRYLIKTRGQQVTLSCSPISGHRSVSWYQQTPGQGLQFLFEYFSETQRNKGNFPGRFSGRQFSNSRSEMNVSTLELGDSALYLCASSSDPTFNYGYTFGSGTRLTVV.

V gene TRBV19 combines with J gene TRBJ1-1; the D is unclear. In germline, CDR1 is LNHDA, CDR2 SQIVND (reference sequence). The CDR3 runs 12 residues. Trimming shortened V by 4 bases and J by 8 bases, and 11 bases separated the two germline ends. The CDR3 DNA follows: TGTGCCAGTAGTAATACAGCGGTGGAAGCTTTCTTT. It codes for CASSNTAVEAFF.

The sample holds a few counts of this clonotype. V and J are TRBV19 and TRBJ1-2; no firm D call. Germline V lookup: CDR1 LNHDA, CDR2 SQIVND (reference sequence). Between the trimmed V and J ends, which lost 6 bases and 7 bases, there was a span of 18 bases. The CDR3 spans 14 residues. The CDR3 DNA sequence: TGTGCCAGTAGGGAAATGGCTTGGGATGCTGGCTACACCTTC. The encoded protein is CASREMAWDAGYTF.

The chain links TRBV5-1 to TRBJ1-3, with no clear D. The CDR3 runs to 15 residues. Per germline, CDR1 SGHRS and CDR2 YFSETQ. Trimming left V 2 bases short and J 0 bases short, with 9 bases between. The CDR3 coding sequence is TGCGCCAGCAGCTTTGACGGGTTCTCTGGAAACACCATATATTTT. This gives the protein CASSFDGFSGNTIYF.

This clonotype was counted a few times. CDR3 in DNA: TGCACCAGCAGCCAAGATATGCAGGAGAAAGCTTTCTTT. Translated, it gives CTSSQDMQEKAFF. The chain has TRBV1 and TRBJ1-1. TRBV1 is assigned pseudogene status. The CDR3 consists of 13 residues.

The chain combines TRBV5-6 with TRBJ2-7, with D tentatively TRBD1 or TRBD2 (6 bases each). Trimming cost V 3 bases and J 6 bases, with 19 bases left between them. CDR1 is SGHDT, CDR2 YYEEEE, per germline. This CDR3 comprises 15 residues. The CDR3 reads CASSSDGGIIGEQYF. The CDR3 nucleotides read TGTGCCAGCAGCTCCGACGGGGGCATCATCGGCGAGCAGTACTTC.